This TCR beta chain is drawn from a study of long-term antiretroviral therapy in people with HIV. On the study more broadly: The 2015 immediate-ART recommendation came about a decade after the earliest samples.

Study-wide points: Information on adherence, resistance and therapy changes was unavailable. Once patients were on ART, diversity went higher but still fell short of transplant donor controls.

Runs used v3.0 of the immunoSEQ assay and were done at survey level. Method: immunoSEQ multiplex PCR; TCRdb's copy keeps in-frame clones and lacks some. Seen here are over 9,000 clones, 80% to 85% observed once, and the top ten hold about an eighth. Concerning this clone: Its specificity is unknown.

V dropped 0 bases and J dropped 6 bases, with 12 bases sitting between them. The CDR3 has 14 amino acids. In germline, CDR1 is LGHNA, CDR2 YSLEER. This receptor was taken from a man aged 35-49 years with HIV. V and J are TRBV4-3 and TRBJ2-7; no definite D call. Source: unsorted PBMCs, taken 1.2 years after starting antiretroviral therapy. The DNA for the CDR3 is TGCGCCAGCAGCCAAGATTCCATGACTTCCGAGCAGTACTTC. It specifies CASSQDSMTSEQYF.